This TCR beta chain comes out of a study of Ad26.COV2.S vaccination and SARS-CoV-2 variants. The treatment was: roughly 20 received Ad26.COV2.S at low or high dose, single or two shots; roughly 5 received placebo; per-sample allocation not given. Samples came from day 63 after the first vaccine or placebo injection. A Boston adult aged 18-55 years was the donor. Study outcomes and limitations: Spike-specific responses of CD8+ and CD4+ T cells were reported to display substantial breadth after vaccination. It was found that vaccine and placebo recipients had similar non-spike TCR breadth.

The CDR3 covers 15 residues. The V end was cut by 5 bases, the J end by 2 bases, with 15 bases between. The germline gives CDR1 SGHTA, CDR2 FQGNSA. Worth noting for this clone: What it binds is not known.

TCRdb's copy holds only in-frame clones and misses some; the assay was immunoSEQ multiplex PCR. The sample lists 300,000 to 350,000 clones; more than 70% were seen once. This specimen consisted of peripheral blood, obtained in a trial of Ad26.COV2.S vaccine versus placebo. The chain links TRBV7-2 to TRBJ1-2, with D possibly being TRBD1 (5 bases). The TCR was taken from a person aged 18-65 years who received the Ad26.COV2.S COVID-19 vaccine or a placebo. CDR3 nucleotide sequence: TGTGCCAGCAGCATAACAGGAGGGTTGAACTATGGCTACACCTTC. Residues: CASSITGGLNYGYTF.